The table lists the clone carrying this T cell receptor beta chain with many counts. From around 0.4 ug of RNA, a library with molecular barcoded alpha/delta and beta/gamma adaptors was made. TCRdb reprocessed the reads with MiXCR, giving one entry per CDR3 protein. The sample has under 150,000 distinct CDR3 sequences, about 12% seen once. This specimen belongs to a study of read filtering for tumor transcriptome and immune sequencing. CDR1 is SGHVS and CDR2 is FNYEAQ in the germline V gene. This CDR3 region has 13 residues. The ends lost 5 bases at V and 8 bases at J; junction bases unmatched: 5. Input material: a population of CD138-negative cells sorted from bone marrow. The clonotype was recovered from a donor at least 40 years old with multiple myeloma. The chain carries TRBV7-6 and TRBJ2-1; 8 bases match TRBD2. In DNA, the CDR3 is TGTGCCAGCAGCCAGACTAGCGTAGATGAGCAGTTCTTC. Its translation is CASSQTSVDEQFF.